The entry that follows covers one T cell receptor (beta chain) sequence. Its antigen is not known. Germline V CDR1 and CDR2: MNHEY, SMNVEV (reference sequence). The germline V and J ends were trimmed by 0 bases and 6 bases, with 21 bases remaining between them. This CDR3 has 18 residues. The sample is drawn from a study of cytomegalovirus exposure and HLA in healthy donors. Donors came from a validation cohort of approximately 110 subjects, distinct from the first 666-subject cohort. Regarding the study as a whole: Reports showed the classifier diagnosing cytomegalovirus status with high specificity and sensitivity. A list of more than 150 TCR beta chains associated with cytomegalovirus was given.

The data were produced by immunoSEQ multiplex PCR, yet TCRdb's version contains in-frame clones alone and is incomplete. The sample includes about 130,000 clones, 80% to 90% of them seen just once. The source material was PBMCs. This chain joins TRBV27 and TRBJ1-5, with D perhaps matching TRBD1 (6 bases). This sequence was found in a woman between 18 and 29 years old in good health and CMV-seronegative. The CDR3, as DNA: TGTGCCAGCAGTTTATCGATTCGGGGGGCGGGGGATGGTCAGCCCCAGCATTTT. The encoded protein is CASSLSIRGAGDGQPQHF.